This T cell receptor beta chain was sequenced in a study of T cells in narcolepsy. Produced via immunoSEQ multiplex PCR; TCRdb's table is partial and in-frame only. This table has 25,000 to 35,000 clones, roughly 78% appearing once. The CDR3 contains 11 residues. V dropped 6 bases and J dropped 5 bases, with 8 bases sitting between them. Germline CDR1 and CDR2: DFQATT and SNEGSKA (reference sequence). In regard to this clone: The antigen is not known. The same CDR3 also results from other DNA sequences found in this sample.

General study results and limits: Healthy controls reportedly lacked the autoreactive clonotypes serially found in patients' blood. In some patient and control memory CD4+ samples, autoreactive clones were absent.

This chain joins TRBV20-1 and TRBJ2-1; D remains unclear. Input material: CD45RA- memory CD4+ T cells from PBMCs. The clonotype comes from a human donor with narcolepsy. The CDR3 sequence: CSASNNNEQFF. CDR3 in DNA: TGCAGTGCCTCGAATAACAATGAGCAGTTCTTC.